This T cell receptor (beta chain) was recovered during a study of glioma-infiltrating T cells. Amplification of TCR alpha and beta CDR3 regions from RNA used iRepertoire nested multiplex PCR. TCRdb reprocessed the multiplex PCR reads via MiXCR and lists one record per CDR3 protein. The profile shows about 140,000 distinct CDR3 sequences, about 39% of them singletons. As concerns this clonotype: What it recognizes is unknown.

Broader study findings: Above-expected tissue-blood divergence occurred in all gliomas, most in low-grade ones. Tissue and blood shared very few CDR3 sequences.

This clonotype originated in a human donor with low-grade glioma or glioblastoma, undergoing nonglioma brain surgery, or in good health (not recorded which). The sequencing input was glioma tissue, nonneoplastic brain tissue, or PBMCs (not recorded which).

For the CDR3, the DNA is TGTGCCAGCAGCTTAGTCGTTGCGGGAGACTTCTTAAACATTCAGTACTTC. Translated: CASSLVVAGDFLNIQYF. The chain couples TRBV7-9 to TRBJ2-4; 7 nucleotides match TRBD2. This CDR3 region has 17 residues. The germline CDR1 and CDR2 sequences are SEHNR and FQNEAQ (reference sequence). With 1 base clipped from V and 6 bases from J, the junction kept 12 bases outside the gene matches.